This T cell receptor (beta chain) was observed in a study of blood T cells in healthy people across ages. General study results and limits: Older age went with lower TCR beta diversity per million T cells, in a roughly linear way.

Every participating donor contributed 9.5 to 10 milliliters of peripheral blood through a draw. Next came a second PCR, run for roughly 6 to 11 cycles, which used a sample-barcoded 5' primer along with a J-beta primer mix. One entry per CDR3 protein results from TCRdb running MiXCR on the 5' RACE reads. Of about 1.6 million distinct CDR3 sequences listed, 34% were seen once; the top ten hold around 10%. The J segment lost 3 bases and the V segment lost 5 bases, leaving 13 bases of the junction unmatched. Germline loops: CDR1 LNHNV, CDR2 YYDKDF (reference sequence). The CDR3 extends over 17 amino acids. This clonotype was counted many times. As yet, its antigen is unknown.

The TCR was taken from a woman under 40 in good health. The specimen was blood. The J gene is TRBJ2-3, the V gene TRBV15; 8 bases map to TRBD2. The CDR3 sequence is CATSSEPGTSLTDTQYF. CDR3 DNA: TGTGCCACCAGCTCGGAACCCGGGACTAGTCTGACAGATACGCAGTATTTT.